Below are 21 T cell receptor beta chains sequenced from a single sample in a study of shared clonotypes between healthy human individuals. Sequencing was performed with immunoSEQ multiplex PCR; in TCRdb, only in-frame clones are kept and a portion is missing. The table has about 2.4 million clones, 93% seen once. Sequenced sample: naive CD4+ T cells from PBMCs. As to subset: CD45RA+ positively selected. These receptors all stem from a young man in good health. Some clones in this sample may be carry-over from other donors' samples.

The rearrangement uses TRBV4-2 and TRBJ2-5, with TRBD1 matching over 9 bases. CDR1 LGHNA and CDR2 YNFKEQ come from the germline V gene. The CDR3 runs to 16 residues. Trimming cost V 1 base and J 4 bases; bases outside gene matches: 7. The CDR3 DNA sequence: TGTGCCAGCAGCCAAGGCGGACAGGGGACTTTAGAGACCCAGTACTTC. Translated, it gives CASSQGGQGTLETQYF.

The J gene is TRBJ2-3, the V gene TRBV5-1; perhaps TRBD1 as D (5 bases). This CDR3 has 14 residues. Between the trimmed V and J ends, which lost 5 bases and 0 bases, there was a span of 10 bases. Looked up from germline, CDR1 is SGHRS and CDR2 is YFSETQ. The CDR3 DNA follows: TGCGCCAGCAGTCAGGGATCTAGCACAGATACGCAGTATTTT. This sequence encodes CASSQGSSTDTQYF.

The chain joins TRBV5-8 to TRBJ1-1, with TRBD1 as a possible D gene (6 bases). V lost 3 bases and J 4 bases, leaving 7 bases between the germline ends. Germline values: CDR1 SGHTS, CDR2 YDEGEE. This CDR3 contains 12 residues. CDR3 amino acids: CASSWDITEAFF. The CDR3 nucleotides read TGTGCCAGCAGCTGGGACATCACTGAAGCTTTCTTT.

The V gene is TRBV7-6, the J gene TRBJ2-7; D possibly corresponds to TRBD2 (5 bases). Trimming stripped 5 bases from V and 0 bases from J, with 14 bases between. Germline CDR1 SGHVS, CDR2 FNYEAQ. The CDR3 is 15 residues long. The CDR3 DNA sequence: TGTGCCAGCAGCCGAACAGCGGCTAGCTCCTACGAGCAGTACTTC. Translated: CASSRTAASSYEQYF.

The rearrangement links TRBV18 to TRBJ1-2, with D possibly matching TRBD1 (6 bases). This CDR3 spans 14 amino acids. The germline gives CDR1 KGHSH, CDR2 LQKENI. V was shortened by 6 bases and J by 5 bases, with 16 bases between the two germline ends. CDR3 in amino acids: CASSPSGQQYGYTF. The CDR3 DNA sequence: TGTGCCAGCTCGCCCTCCGGACAGCAGTATGGCTACACCTTC.

The V gene is TRBV7-2, the J gene TRBJ1-6, with D hard to call. V was trimmed by 6 bases and J by 13 bases, leaving 19 bases between them. CDR1 and CDR2 (germline): SGHTA, FQGNSA. The CDR3 length is 14 residues. The CDR3 nucleotides are TGTGCCAGCAGGGAACGGGCCCCCCTGGGGCCCCTCCACTTT. Its translation: CASRERAPLGPLHF.

The chain has TRBV11-1 and TRBJ2-5; 7 positions match TRBD2. The CDR3 sequence is 14 residues long. Germline trimming cut 1 base from V and 4 bases from J; bases unmatched to any gene: 3. Germline CDR1 reads SGHAT; CDR2 reads FQDESV (reference sequence). The CDR3 DNA follows: TGTGCCAGCAGCTTAGGCGGGAGTGGAGAGACCCAGTACTTC. It yields the protein CASSLGGSGETQYF.

Notes on this clone: The identical CDR3 is also encoded by other nucleotide sequences in the sample. This chain's CDR3 is CASSLGGNTGELFF. CDR3 DNA sequence: TGTGCCAGCAGTTTGGGTGGGAACACCGGGGAGCTGTTTTTT. The chain has TRBV28 and TRBJ2-2; D is unclear. V gave up 3 bases and J gave up 1 base, with 6 bases separating them. The germline CDR1 and CDR2 sequences are MDHEN and SYDVKM. The CDR3 is 14 residues long.

This clone was found once. The chain recombines TRBV4-3 with TRBJ1-5; TRBD1 is a possible D gene (6 bases). Germline V gene sequence: CDR1 LGHNA, CDR2 YSLEER. The CDR3 spans 14 residues. V gave up 4 bases and J gave up 5 bases, with 12 bases separating them. The CDR3 nucleotides are TGCGCCAGCAGCCCCACAGGGAATGATCAGCCCCAGCATTTT. Translating it yields CASSPTGNDQPQHF.

V and J are TRBV4-3 and TRBJ2-2; D might be TRBD2 (6 bases). CDR3 size: 12 residues. Per the germline V gene, CDR1 is LGHNA and CDR2 is YSLEER. V dropped 4 bases and J dropped 7 bases, with 7 bases sitting between them. The CDR3 is CASSPRDGELFF. CDR3 bases: TGCGCCAGCAGCCCGCGGGACGGGGAGCTGTTTTTT.

The chain couples TRBV28 to TRBJ1-4; D might be TRBD1 (5 bases). The CDR3 runs 15 residues. Germline assignment: CDR1 MDHEN and CDR2 SYDVKM. The germline V and J ends were trimmed by 5 bases and 8 bases, with 18 bases remaining between them. In DNA form, the CDR3 reads TGTGCCAGCAGTCCCCAGGGATTGCGGGGGGAAAAACTGTTTTTT. This gives the protein CASSPQGLRGEKLFF.

This chain joins TRBV2 and TRBJ1-3; D unresolved. V lost 1 base, J lost 0 bases, and 7 bases lay in between. CDR1 SNHLY and CDR2 FYNNEI come from the germline V gene. This CDR3 is built from 15 residues. This CDR3 reads CASSEGAASGNTIYF. The CDR3 bases are TGTGCCAGCAGTGAAGGGGCGGCCTCTGGAAACACCATATATTTT.

The chain is built from TRBV5-4 and TRBJ2-1; D possibly uses TRBD1 or TRBD2 (5 bases each). The CDR3 loop spans 15 amino acids. From germline, CDR1 is SGHNT and CDR2 YYREEE (reference sequence). With 2 bases removed from V and 8 bases from J, the gap between germline ends came to 17 bases. The CDR3 region is CASSFPGTGSDEQFF. DNA of the CDR3: TGTGCCAGCAGCTTCCCCGGTACAGGTAGCGATGAGCAGTTCTTC.

The rearrangement uses TRBV6-1 and TRBJ2-1, with 13 bases matching TRBD2. The CDR3 sequence is 15 residues long. Trimming removed 5 bases from V and 6 bases from J; junction bases left unmatched: 4. Germline lookup yields CDR1 MNHNS and CDR2 SASEGT. Written as DNA, the CDR3 is TGTGCCAGCAGTTGGGGACTAGCGGGATCCAATGAGCAGTTCTTC. Translated: CASSWGLAGSNEQFF.

V gene TRBV10-3 combines with J gene TRBJ2-1; a possible D gene is TRBD1 (6 bases). Trimming shortened V by 2 bases and J by 0 bases, and 11 bases separated the two germline ends. From germline, CDR1 is ENHRY and CDR2 SYGVKD. This CDR3 is built from 16 residues. CDR3 in DNA: TGTGCCATCAGTGAGAGAGCGGACAGCTCCTACAATGAGCAGTTCTTC. It specifies CAISERADSSYNEQFF.

V gene TRBV25-1 combines with J gene TRBJ2-1, with TRBD1 matching over 10 bases. The ends lost 4 bases at V and 8 bases at J; junction bases unmatched: 8. From germline, CDR1 is MGHDK and CDR2 SYGVNS. The CDR3 runs to 15 residues. The CDR3 reads CASSVPGQGKYEQFF. CDR3 bases: TGTGCCAGCAGTGTACCGGGACAGGGGAAGTATGAGCAGTTCTTC.

The chain uses TRBV5-1 and TRBJ2-2; a possible D gene is TRBD2 (5 bases). Trimming removed 4 bases from V and 6 bases from J, with 10 bases in between. CDR1 is SGHRS and CDR2 is YFSETQ in the germline V gene. The CDR3 consists of 13 residues. This CDR3 is CASSRAGAGELFF. CDR3 nucleotide sequence: TGCGCCAGCAGCCGCGCCGGGGCCGGGGAGCTGTTTTTT.

The chain carries TRBV7-9 and TRBJ2-5, with D perhaps TRBD1 or TRBD2 (6 bases each). The CDR3 is 14 amino acids. Germline assignment: CDR1 SEHNR and CDR2 FQNEAQ (reference sequence). V was pared by 1 base and J by 5 bases, with 11 bases between. The CDR3 region is CASSLEGGGETQYF. In DNA form, the CDR3 reads TGTGCCAGCAGCTTAGAGGGGGGCGGCGAGACCCAGTACTTC.

The chain is built from TRBV11-2 and TRBJ2-7; D not certain. Germline V CDR1 and CDR2: SGHAT, FQNNGV. The V and J ends lost 5 bases and 0 bases respectively, with 14 bases between them. The CDR3 totals 15 residues. The CDR3 DNA sequence: TGTGCCAGCAGCCTCGGCCGGGCCCTCTCCTACGAGCAGTACTTC. Translated, it gives CASSLGRALSYEQYF. The full variable domain, rest sourced from reference TRBV11-2 and TRBJ2-7, is EAGVAQSPRYKIIEKRQSVAFWCNPISGHATLYWYQQILGQGPKLLIQFQNNGVVDDSQLPKDRFSAERLKGVDSTLKIQPAKLEDSAVYLCASSLGRALSYEQYFGPGTRLTVT.

This chain uses TRBV7-6 with TRBJ1-1; D is possibly TRBD1 (5 bases). The V end lost 5 bases, the J end lost 12 bases, and 16 bases lay between the germline ends. Germline CDR1 and CDR2: SGHVS and FNYEAQ. This CDR3 contains 12 residues. Here the CDR3 reads CASSPGTEMTFF. The CDR3 nucleotides are TGTGCCAGCAGCCCCGGGACTGAGATGACTTTCTTT.

The genes are TRBV5-1 and TRBJ2-5, with TRBD1 matching 8 bases. Unmatched junction bases numbered 5, after V lost 4 bases and J lost 0 bases. Germline V CDR1 and CDR2: SGHRS, YFSETQ. The CDR3 consists of 15 residues. CDR3 sequence (DNA): TGCGCCAGCAGCGATGCACAGGGGGACCAAGAGACCCAGTACTTC. Protein product: CASSDAQGDQETQYF. Full variable domain (outside the CDR3, taken from reference TRBV5-1 and TRBJ2-5): KAGVTQTPRYLIKTRGQQVTLSCSPISGHRSVSWYQQTPGQGLQFLFEYFSETQRNKGNFPGRFSGRQFSNSRSEMNVSTLELGDSALYLCASSDAQGDQETQYFGPGTRLLVL.